This TCR beta chain was identified during a study of neurological immune-mediated disorders. Synthesis of cDNA used 5'RACE (with 10-nucleotide random UMIs). Using its own MiXCR run on the 5' RACE reads, TCRdb lists one record per CDR3 protein. The profile shows 30,000 to 45,000 distinct CDR3 sequences, approximately 4.4% of them singletons. The study drew its healthy controls from blood bank volunteers in Maryland, USA. This clonotype has ten or more counts. Its cognate antigen is unknown. Study results and caveats: Private repertoires in all groups were suggested, as expanded clones shared no CDR3 amino acid sequences across subjects.

The CDR3 is 15 residues long. The receptor comes from a man between 18 and 29 years old in good health. V gene TRBV21-1 combines with J gene TRBJ1-2; TRBD1 was called by the table and not checked on the DNA. TRBV21-1 is listed as a pseudogene. Material: CD4+ T cells from blood. CDR3 sequence: CASSPGDPPNYGYTF. The CDR3 DNA reads as TGTGCCAGCAGCCCAGGGGACCCACCTAACTATGGCTACACCTTC.